Detailed here is one T cell receptor beta chain. This clonotype came up a few times. Its antigen specificity is not known. Base qualities were left out, and no much larger clone turns up one base away. Sequencing was carried out with an Illumina HiSeq 1500. TCRdb itself trimmed the public reads at Q25 with fastp, ran MiXCR and retained productive beta chains. CDR3 protein duplicates are merged, each entry listing the most common genes and DNA. The sample data list around 490,000 distinct CDR3 sequences, and less than 30% of these were observed just once. Together, the top ten hold about 12% of the sample. CDR1 and CDR2 (SGHTA, FQGNSA) derive from the germline V gene. The CDR3 numbers 14 residues from cysteine through phenylalanine. This entry keeps only the CDR3 DNA: 42 bases, framed from base 1. V gives up 4 bases and J gives up 5 bases, and the segment between their germline ends measures 11 bases.

The data originate from a study of T cell repertoires in cytomegalovirus infection (dated by TCRdb to between 2019 and 2020). At the level of the whole study: Because public TCR beta signatures pointed to carriage of CMV infection together with the matching HLA type, the HLA type of each donor mattered for the analysis.

The investigation overall reported the following: The ex vivo response was dominated by HLA-C-restricted CMV-specific TCR beta clonotypes, which also provided the single most frequent clonotype in two of eight donors. In both this cohort and an independent roughly 350-donor cohort, the cumulative frequency of public TCR beta family members distinguished carriers of CMV infection plus the relevant HLA type.

The specimen was PBMCs. The V gene is TRBV7-2 and the J gene is TRBJ2-2; TRBD2 is perhaps the D gene, given 6 matching bases. This TCR derives from a human donor in good health (CMV status not recorded). Some clones in this sample may be carry-over from other donors' samples. CDR3 protein: CASSSLASTGELFF. The nucleotides read TGTGCCAGCAGCTCCCTAGCGAGTACCGGGGAGCTGTTTTTT.